This TCR beta chain is drawn from a study of OX40 agonist ivuxolimab in advanced cancers. Study overall: Participants, 65% to 85% male, averaged approximately 65 years of age, ranging from 23 to 79. In three patients, partial responses were observed, one with hepatocellular carcinoma and two with cutaneous melanoma.

Libraries were prepared by immunoSEQ multiplex PCR; TCRdb keeps only in-frame clonotypes and omits some of them. In the table there are tens of thousands of clones, around 86% of which are singletons. Sequencing was performed on CD4+ or CD8+ T cells sorted from blood, taken in a trial of the OX40 agonist ivuxolimab. This clonotype originated in an adult with an advanced solid tumor such as melanoma, head and neck, liver or kidney cancer.

CDR3 coding DNA: TGTGCCAGCAGCTTGGCTGGTCCGGCTTCGGACGCCCAGTACTTC. Amino acid sequence: CASSLAGPASDAQYF. V usage is TRBV5-4 and J usage is TRBJ2-5, with no clear D. This CDR3 comprises 15 residues. Between the trimmed V and J ends, which lost 0 bases and 9 bases, there was a span of 18 bases. Germline assignment: CDR1 SGHNT and CDR2 YYREEE (reference sequence).